These 15 T cell receptor beta chains came from one sample sequenced in a study of sequential checkpoint blockade in melanoma. TCRdb's table, derived via immunoSEQ multiplex PCR, lists solely in-frame clones and lacks some. The sample lists roughly 13,000 clones, around 20% occurring once. Indicated treatment: randomized to nivolumab then ipilimumab (arm A) or the reverse (arm B). The sequences come from tumor tissue (inferred from file names), collected from a patient given nivolumab and ipilimumab in sequence. Receptors were obtained from a human donor with melanoma.

This chain uses TRBV29-1 with TRBJ2-7; TRBD1 is a possible D gene (6 bases). Trimming took 3 bases from V and 6 from J, leaving 12 bases between them. This CDR3 spans 12 amino acids. Germline V gene data show CDR1 as SQVTM and CDR2 as ANQGSEA. The CDR3 region is CSVDQGGPEQYF. The CDR3 DNA sequence: TGCAGCGTTGACCAAGGGGGTCCCGAGCAGTACTTC.

There are a few counts of this clone. The rearrangement links TRBV5-1 to TRBJ2-5; TRBD1 aligns across 12 bases. Trimming cost V 4 bases and J 4 bases; bases outside gene matches: 8. The CDR3 runs 16 residues. Germline CDR1 reads SGHRS; CDR2 reads YFSETQ. The CDR3 loop is CASSPGTGGALETQYF. The CDR3 bases are TGCGCCAGCAGCCCGGGGACAGGGGGCGCGTTAGAGACCCAGTACTTC.

This clone is labeled medium-sized. The rearrangement joins TRBV11-3 to TRBJ2-2; D unclear. Trimming cost V 7 bases and J 6 bases, with 15 bases left between them. Germline lookup yields CDR1 SGHNT and CDR2 YENEEA. CDR3 length equals 14 residues. Here the CDR3 reads CASNPEALAGELFF. The CDR3 nucleotides read TGTGCCAGCAATCCAGAGGCCCTGGCCGGGGAGCTGTTTTTT.

This clone turned up a few times. The chain recombines TRBV28 with TRBJ2-6; 8 nucleotides align to TRBD1. The germline gives CDR1 MDHEN, CDR2 SYDVKM. The CDR3 loop spans 17 amino acids. V gave up 6 bases and J gave up 0 bases; unmatched junction bases: 7. The CDR3 region has the DNA TGTGCCAGCAGATACGGACAGGGACTCTCTGGGGCCAACGTCCTGACTTTC. Protein sequence: CASRYGQGLSGANVLTF.

This clone was observed a few times. V is TRBV11-3 and J is TRBJ2-7; tentatively, D is TRBD1 (5 bases). The V end lost 1 base, the J end lost 2 bases, and 9 bases lay between the germline ends. This CDR3 has 14 residues. Per the germline V gene, CDR1 is SGHNT and CDR2 is YENEEA. The CDR3 loop reads CASSLGGKPYEQYF. The CDR3 DNA follows: TGTGCCAGCAGCTTAGGGGGCAAACCCTACGAGCAGTACTTC. Using reference TRBV11-3 and TRBJ2-7 for the parts outside the CDR3, the full variable domain is EAGVVQSPRYKIIEKKQPVAFWCNPISGHNTLYWYLQNLGQGPELLIRYENEEAVDDSQLPKDRFSAERLKGVDSTLKIQPAELGDSAVYLCASSLGGKPYEQYFGPGTRLTVT.

The J gene is TRBJ2-2, the V gene TRBV30; a possible D gene is TRBD2 (6 bases). Germline V gives CDR1 GTSNPN, CDR2 SVGIG (reference sequence). Trimming took 5 bases from V and 2 from J, leaving 12 bases between them. The CDR3 consists of 14 residues. The CDR3 region is CAWVREYNTGELFF. In DNA form, the CDR3 reads TGTGCCTGGGTCCGGGAGTACAACACCGGGGAGCTGTTTTTT.

This clone showed up just a few times. This chain connects TRBV6-8 to TRBJ2-3; TRBD2 matches 9 bases. The CDR3 totals 18 residues. In germline, CDR1 is MNHGY, CDR2 SAAAGT. J was trimmed by 2 bases and V by 5 bases; bases with no gene match: 14. The CDR3 DNA reads as TGTGCCAGCAGTGGGCGCTTTACGGGCGGGGGGGTCACAGATACGCAGTATTTT. This sequence encodes CASSGRFTGGGVTDTQYF.

The chain recombines TRBV19 with TRBJ2-3, with 7 bases lining up with TRBD1. The trim removed 5 bases at V and 6 bases at J, leaving 5 bases unmatched. CDR1 and CDR2 from the germline V gene are LNHDA and SQIVND (reference sequence). The CDR3 runs 13 residues. The CDR3 reads CASSPRGLDTQYF. In DNA, the CDR3 is TGTGCCAGTAGTCCAAGGGGGCTGGATACGCAGTATTTT.

There are a few counts of this clone. The rearrangement uses TRBV6-8 and TRBJ1-1; TRBD1 matches at 8 bases. Germline V gene lookup returns CDR1 MNHGY and CDR2 SAAAGT. This CDR3 has 14 amino acids. J was trimmed by 4 bases and V by 10 bases; bases with no gene match: 11. CDR3 loop: CAITRTGLSTEAFF. In DNA, the CDR3 is TGTGCCATCACCCGGACAGGGCTGAGCACTGAAGCTTTCTTT.

V is TRBV11-3 and J is TRBJ2-2, with unresolved D. Germline V CDR1 and CDR2: SGHNT, YENEEA. This CDR3 region has 16 residues. V was pared by 7 bases and J by 1 base, with 16 bases between. The CDR3 spells CASTPARLENTGELFF. CDR3 in DNA: TGTGCCAGCACCCCAGCCCGACTGGAGAACACCGGGGAGCTGTTTTTT.

This clone was counted a few times. The chain is built from TRBV6-8 and TRBJ1-1; D remains unclear. This CDR3 has 14 amino acids. Germline V gene data show CDR1 as MNHGY and CDR2 as SAAAGT. V gave up 6 bases and J gave up 5 bases, with 16 bases separating them. The chain's CDR3 is CASSVTVFQTEAFF. CDR3 nucleotide sequence: TGTGCCAGCAGCGTTACGGTATTCCAGACTGAAGCTTTCTTT.

This clone was counted ten times or more. The rearrangement links TRBV2 to TRBJ2-5, with 9 bases that match TRBD2. The CDR3 loop spans 16 amino acids. CDR1 is SNHLY, CDR2 FYNNEI, per germline. With V trimmed by 6 bases and J by 2 bases, 10 bases remained unmatched. CDR3 amino acids: CASRSGGAGGQETQYF. For the CDR3, the DNA is TGTGCCAGCAGGAGCGGTGGGGCGGGAGGGCAAGAGACCCAGTACTTC.

This clone is a singleton in its sample. This sequence joins TRBV19 and TRBJ1-1, with TRBD1 as a possible D gene (6 bases). In germline, CDR1 is LNHDA, CDR2 SQIVND (reference sequence). The V and J ends lost 6 bases and 4 bases respectively, with 15 bases between them. CDR3 size: 14 residues. The CDR3 sequence is CASRDRGGRTEAFF. CDR3 DNA sequence: TGTGCCAGTAGGGATCGGGGGGGGCGCACTGAAGCTTTCTTT.

J is TRBJ2-7 and V is TRBV11-3, with 7 bases matching TRBD1. The V and J ends lost 1 base and 2 bases, in that order; junction bases with no gene match: 5. The germline CDR1 and CDR2 sequences are SGHNT and YENEEA. The CDR3 is made up of 15 amino acids. CDR3 loop: CASSLVGQAAYEQYF. As DNA, the CDR3 is TGTGCCAGCAGCTTAGTAGGACAGGCGGCCTACGAGCAGTACTTC.

CDR3 region: CASSMGRSSYNEQFF. CDR3 nucleotides: TGTGCCAGTAGTATGGGAAGAAGCTCCTACAATGAGCAGTTCTTC. The chain joins TRBV19 to TRBJ2-1; D is ambiguous. The germline V gene encodes CDR1 LNHDA and CDR2 SQIVND (reference sequence). V lost 3 bases, J lost 0 bases, and 9 bases lay in between. The CDR3 is made up of 15 amino acids.